These 8 T cell receptor beta chains share one sample of origin, sequenced in a study of shared clonotypes between healthy human individuals. Using immunoSEQ multiplex PCR, the repertoire was profiled, and TCRdb retains in-frame clones only, with some absent. The repertoire consists of some 2,400,000 clones, with around 95% occurring once and the leading ten covering approximately 0.13%. Sequenced: naive CD4+ T cells sorted from blood. Indicated subset: CD45RA+ positively selected. Receptors originate from a man between 18 and 29 years old in good health.

This chain connects TRBV6-6 to TRBJ2-1; the D gene is possibly TRBD2 (6 bases). This CDR3 spans 12 amino acids. Germline loops: CDR1 MNHNY, CDR2 SVGAGI (reference sequence). Trimming removed 10 bases at V and 15 bases at J, with 22 bases between. CDR3 loop: CATCREGGDRFF. CDR3 coding DNA: TGTGCCACCTGTAGAGAGGGCGGGGACCGGTTCTTC.

About this clone: Because it lacks the conserved phenylalanine or tryptophan at the end, this CDR3 is likely a read error. The rearrangement joins TRBV30 to TRBJ2-4; either TRBD1 or TRBD2 may fit D (6 bases each). The CDR3 is made up of 15 amino acids. V was trimmed by 1 base and J by 0 bases, leaving 10 bases between them. Germline CDR1 is GTSNPN and CDR2 is SVGIG (reference sequence). Here the CDR3 DNA reads TGTGCCTGGAGTGGAGGGGGGTTAGCCAAAAACATTCAGTACCTC. Amino acids: CAWSGGGLAKNIQYL.

The chain uses TRBV10-1 and TRBJ2-7, with D possibly being TRBD1 or TRBD2 (5 bases each). This CDR3 comprises 16 residues. Trimming removed 2 bases from V and 4 bases from J, with 18 bases in between. CDR1 is WNHNN, CDR2 SYGVQD, per germline (reference sequence). For the CDR3, the DNA is TGCGCCAGCAGTGAGGGCATTGGGGGACCCGAATACGAGCAGTACTTC. Its protein is CASSEGIGGPEYEQYF.

The rearrangement joins TRBV7-9 to TRBJ1-4; no reliable D call. The CDR3 totals 15 residues. V lost 2 bases to trimming and J lost 2 bases, with 9 bases between them. CDR1 is SEHNR and CDR2 is FQNEAQ in the germline V gene (reference sequence). CDR3: CASSLSRDTNEKLFF. As DNA, the CDR3 is TGTGCCAGCAGCTTATCGAGGGATACTAATGAAAAACTGTTTTTT.

CDR3 protein: CAWRRGGTPFSYNEQFF. In DNA form, the CDR3 reads TGTGCCTGGAGGAGGGGCGGGACCCCTTTCTCCTACAATGAGCAGTTCTTC. This chain links TRBV30 with TRBJ2-1; weak D call: TRBD2 (6 bases). The germline V gene has CDR1 GTSNPN and CDR2 SVGIG (reference sequence). Trimming removed 3 bases at V and 0 bases at J, with 18 bases between. The CDR3 runs to 17 residues.

The chain joins TRBV7-2 to TRBJ1-1, with D perhaps matching TRBD1 (6 bases). Trimming took 3 bases from V and 4 from J, leaving 15 bases between them. This CDR3 spans 15 amino acids. Germline lookup yields CDR1 SGHTA and CDR2 FQGNSA. In DNA, the CDR3 is TGTGCCAGCAGCTTGGGGGCGGGTACGGGCACTGAAGCTTTCTTT. Encoded protein: CASSLGAGTGTEAFF.

This chain uses TRBV6-5 with TRBJ1-1; D is ambiguous. V dropped 0 bases and J dropped 0 bases, with 8 bases sitting between them. CDR3 length equals 15 residues. The V gene's germline CDR1 is MNHEY and CDR2 SVGAGI. CDR3 nucleotides: TGTGCCAGCAGTTACTCGACAACAGTGAACACTGAAGCTTTCTTT. Protein sequence: CASSYSTTVNTEAFF.

Only one count was recorded for this clone. V and J are TRBV30 and TRBJ1-6; the D is unclear. This CDR3 region has 13 residues. The V end was cut by 2 bases, the J end by 9 bases, with 11 bases between. Germline CDR1 is GTSNPN and CDR2 is SVGIG (reference sequence). The CDR3 protein is CAWSPQAASPLHF. The CDR3, as DNA: TGTGCCTGGAGTCCCCAGGCGGCTTCACCCCTCCACTTT.